A selection of T cell receptor beta chains follows, all from one sample in a study of CD8 T cells in ankylosing spondylitis. TCRdb reprocessed the 5' RACE reads via MiXCR and lists one record per CDR3 protein. In the table there are around 340,000 distinct CDR3 sequences, 20% to 25% of which are singletons. The material sequenced was blood, either unsorted or a sorted T cell fraction (not recorded which). These receptors all come from a male donor with ankylosing spondylitis or in good health (not recorded which). Each CDR3 is given with its conserved first and last residue. D genes are given only for firm matches. Clone size is stated in some rows and not others, as once, few, many or a class when expanded.

V,D,size,J,DNA,CDR3
TRBV6-1,.,.,TRBJ2-1,TGTGCCAGCAGACAACAATACGGGGGCATCTACAATGAGCAGTTCTTC,CASRQQYGGIYNEQFF
TRBV15,.,.,TRBJ1-3,TGTGCCACCAGCAGAATTGGGGGAAACACCATATATTTT,CATSRIGGNTIYF
TRBV9,.,few,TRBJ2-5,TGTGCCAGCAGCGGAGACGAGTTCCTGGGGGAGACCCAGTACTTC,CASSGDEFLGETQYF
TRBV14,.,few,TRBJ1-6,TGTGCCAACCTACTGGACCGCCGAGATTCACCCCTCCACTTT,CANLLDRRDSPLHF
TRBV7-2,.,few,TRBJ1-4,TGTGCCAGCAGCTCAAGGGGAGTTTATAATGAAAAACTGTTTTTT,CASSSRGVYNEKLFF
TRBV27,.,.,TRBJ1-6,TGTGCCGTCGGGGAAGACAATCGCAATTCACCCCTCCACTTT,CAVGEDNRNSPLHF
TRBV14,.,.,TRBJ1-2,TGTGCCAGCAGCCAAGGAAAAGTGTTCGGCTACACCTTC,CASSQGKVFGYTF
TRBV2,TRBD1,.,TRBJ2-5,TGTGCCAGCAACCGCCTCGGGACAGGGTACCAAGAGACCCAGTACTTC,CASNRLGTGYQETQYF
TRBV20-1,.,.,TRBJ2-1,TGCAGTGCTAGAGATCAGGGGTCCTCCTACAATGAGCAGTTCTTC,CSARDQGSSYNEQFF
TRBV7-6,TRBD2,few,TRBJ2-7,TGTGCCAGCAGCCCGCGGGGGGGCCTCGGTTACGAGCAGTACTTC,CASSPRGGLGYEQYF
TRBV7-7,.,few,TRBJ2-1,TGTGCCAGCAGCCCGTACCGGGCCAATGAGCAGTTCTTC,CASSPYRANEQFF
TRBV4-1,TRBD2,once,TRBJ2-5,TGCGCCAGCAGCGCACTAGCGTACCAAGAGACCCAGTACTTC,CASSALAYQETQYF
TRBV12-3/TRBV12-4,.,.,TRBJ1-3,TGTGCCAGCAGTTTGTCTCTCGCTTACACCATATATTTT,CASSLSLAYTIYF
TRBV27,.,.,TRBJ2-2,TGTGCCAGCAGCCTCGGACTACCTACCGGGGAGCTGTTTTTT,CASSLGLPTGELFF
TRBV29-1,.,.,TRBJ2-7,TGCAGCGTTGAAGAAAGCGGTCAGAACTCCTACGAGCAGTACTTC,CSVEESGQNSYEQYF
TRBV29-1,TRBD1,few,TRBJ2-2,TGCAGCGCCTGGGACAGGTACACCGGGGAGCTGTTTTTT,CSAWDRYTGELFF
TRBV4-2,TRBD2,many,TRBJ2-1,TGTGCCAGCAGCCAAGGACTAGCGGACAATGAGCAGTTCTTC,CASSQGLADNEQFF
TRBV27,.,.,TRBJ2-7,TGTGCCAGCAGTACCCAGGGGCCTCATGCCTACGAGCAGTACTTC,CASSTQGPHAYEQYF
TRBV12-3/TRBV12-4,TRBD1,few,TRBJ2-1,TGTGCCAGCAGTTTGGAACAGGGGGGTGAGCAGTTCTTC,CASSLEQGGEQFF
TRBV4-1,.,few,TRBJ2-3,TGCGCCAGCAGCCAAGCCAGGGCCACAGATACGCAGTATTTT,CASSQARATDTQYF
TRBV4-2,.,many,TRBJ2-7,TGTGCCAGCAGCCAAGATGACACCTCCTACGAGCAGTACTTC,CASSQDDTSYEQYF
TRBV12-3/TRBV12-4,.,few,TRBJ2-1,TGTGCCAGCAGTTTAGCCTTTTCGGGGCAAGACAATGAGCAGTTCTTC,CASSLAFSGQDNEQFF
TRBV9,.,few,TRBJ2-3,TGTGCCAGCAGCGTAGCTTGGGCAGATACGCAGTATTTT,CASSVAWADTQYF
TRBV5-5,TRBD2,few,TRBJ2-1,TGTGCCAGCAGCTTGGGCGGGGGTGCAAATGAGCAGTTCTTC,CASSLGGGANEQFF
TRBV15,TRBD1,.,TRBJ1-2,TGTGCCACCAGCGGCTCAGGGGGCCGTGGCTACACCTTC,CATSGSGGRGYTF